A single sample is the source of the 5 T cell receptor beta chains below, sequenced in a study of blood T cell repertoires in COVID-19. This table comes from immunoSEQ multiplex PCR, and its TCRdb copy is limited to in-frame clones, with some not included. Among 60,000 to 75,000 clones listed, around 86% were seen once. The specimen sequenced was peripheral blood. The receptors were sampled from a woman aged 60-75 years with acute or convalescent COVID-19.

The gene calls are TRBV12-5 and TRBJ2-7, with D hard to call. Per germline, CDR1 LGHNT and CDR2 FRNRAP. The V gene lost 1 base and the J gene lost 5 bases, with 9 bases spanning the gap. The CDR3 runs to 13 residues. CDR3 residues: CASGLGHLNEQYF. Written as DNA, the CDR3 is TGTGCTAGTGGTTTGGGACATTTAAACGAGCAGTACTTC.

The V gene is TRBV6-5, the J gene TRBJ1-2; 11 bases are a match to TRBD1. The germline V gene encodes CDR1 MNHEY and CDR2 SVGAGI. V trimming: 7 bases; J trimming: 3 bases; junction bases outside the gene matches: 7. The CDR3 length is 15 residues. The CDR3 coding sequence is TGTGCCAGCACCCAGACGGGACAGGGGGACTATGGCTACACCTTC. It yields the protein CASTQTGQGDYGYTF.

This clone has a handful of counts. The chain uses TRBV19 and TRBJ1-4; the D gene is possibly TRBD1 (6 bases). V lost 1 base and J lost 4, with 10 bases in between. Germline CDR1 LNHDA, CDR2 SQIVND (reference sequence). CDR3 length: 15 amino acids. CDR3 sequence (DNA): TGTGCCAGTAGTATAGCACAGGGACGTAATGAAAAACTGTTTTTT. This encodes CASSIAQGRNEKLFF.

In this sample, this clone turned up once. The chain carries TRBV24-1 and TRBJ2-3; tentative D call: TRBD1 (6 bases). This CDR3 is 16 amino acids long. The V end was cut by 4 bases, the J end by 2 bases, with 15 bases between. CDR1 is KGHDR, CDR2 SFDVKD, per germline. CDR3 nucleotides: TGTGCCACCAGTGACCTTCAAGGGGGAACCACAGATACGCAGTATTTT. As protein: CATSDLQGGTTDTQYF.

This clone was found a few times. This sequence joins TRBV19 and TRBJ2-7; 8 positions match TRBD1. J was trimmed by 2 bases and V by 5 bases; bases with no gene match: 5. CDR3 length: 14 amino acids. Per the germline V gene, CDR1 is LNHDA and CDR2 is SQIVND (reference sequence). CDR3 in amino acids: CASSSGQGTYEQYF. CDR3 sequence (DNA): TGTGCCAGTAGTTCCGGACAGGGCACCTACGAGCAGTACTTC.